Each of the 5 T cell receptor beta chains below was sequenced from the same sample in a study of T cells after yellow fever vaccination (dated by TCRdb to 2018 to 2020). The protocol used for the library was 5' RACE. Data came from an Illumina HiSeq 2500. The raw public data were reprocessed by TCRdb itself: fastp quality trimming at Q25, MiXCR clonotype calling, in-frame beta chains only. A single entry per CDR3 protein holds the most common genes and DNA from its merged rows. Within this sample are 110,000 or so distinct CDR3 sequences, with around 6.7% of them counted one time only. 2.7% of the sample is taken by the ten largest. Explained via the paper, the treatment or condition label denotes: live attenuated yellow fever vaccine strain. Sequences were derived from CD4+ T cells sorted from PBMCs, sampled roughly 47 days after the first yellow fever vaccination. These receptors were taken from a man between 18 and 35 years old who received the YFV17D yellow fever vaccine.

As regards this clonotype: A much larger clone differs from this one at a single base, so this may be a read error. This chain connects TRBV29-1 to TRBJ2-5, with no clear D. Germline CDR1 is SQVTM and CDR2 is ANQGSEA. The CDR3 is 10 amino acids. Trimming removed 8 bases at V and 5 bases at J, with 9 bases between. This CDR3 is CSWILETQYF. DNA for the CDR3: TGCAGCTGGATCCTGGAGACCCAGTACTTC.

This clonotype showed up many times. This chain uses TRBV5-1 with TRBJ2-3; D remains ambiguous. Trimming left V 0 bases short and J 4 bases short, with 15 bases between. CDR1 is SGHRS and CDR2 is YFSETQ in the germline V gene. The CDR3 spans 16 residues. The CDR3: CASSLVGLGSADTQYF. CDR3 nucleotides: TGCGCCAGCAGCTTGGTTGGATTGGGGTCCGCAGATACGCAGTATTTT.

This clonotype was observed at least ten times. The V call is TRBV29-1, the J call TRBJ2-1; the match to TRBD1 covers 8 bases. The CDR3 runs to 13 residues. Trimming removed 7 bases from V and 2 bases from J; junction bases left unmatched: 4. CDR1 and CDR2 (germline): SQVTM, ANQGSEA. This CDR3 is CSALQGAYNEQFF. For the CDR3, the DNA is TGCAGCGCTCTACAGGGGGCCTACAATGAGCAGTTCTTC.

This clonotype was observed a handful of times. The chain employs TRBV6-1 and TRBJ1-5; maybe TRBD1 (6 bases). Germline V gives CDR1 MNHNS, CDR2 SASEGT. CDR3 size: 15 residues. V was cut by 8 bases and J by 0 bases, with 14 bases left in between. CDR3 in DNA: TGTGCCAGCTGTAGACAGGATTATAGCAATCAGCCCCAGCATTTT. Residues: CASCRQDYSNQPQHF.

In this sample, this clonotype turned up many times. The rearrangement links TRBV3-1 to TRBJ2-5; D unresolved. The CDR3 extends over 17 amino acids. V lost 4 bases and J 4 bases, leaving 22 bases between the germline ends. Germline V gene sequence: CDR1 LGHDT, CDR2 YNNKEL (reference sequence). CDR3 DNA: TGTGCCAGCAGCCTACATCCCACCCCTCCCTCGGCAGAGACCCAGTACTTC. The encoded protein is CASSLHPTPPSAETQYF.